The TCR beta chain described here comes from a study of blood T cell repertoires in COVID-19. Study-wide context: Samples taken during acute and convalescent COVID-19 were collected in the United States, Italy and Spain. Nucleic acid was either cDNA or gDNA, and it came from T cells, B-cell-depleted T cells, or PBMCs.

V shed 1 base, J shed 2 bases, and the junction held 1 base outside the gene matches. CDR1 and CDR2 from the germline V gene are SEHNR and FQNEAQ (reference sequence). The length of the CDR3 is 15 residues. The Seattle patients joined while their infection was active and were tracked longitudinally afterward. As processed by the authors: Counts of nucleated cells, estimated from reference gene primer amplification, were obtained. Profiling relied on immunoSEQ multiplex PCR, and the TCRdb table lists in-frame clones only, not all of them. That table supplies the V and J calls and clone size; D and trimming were determined from the DNA. The table lists some 70,000 clones, around 80% of them singletons.

J is TRBJ1-1 and V is TRBV7-9, with 10 bases lining up with TRBD1. Specimen: peripheral blood. The clonotype comes from a man aged 45-65 years with COVID-19, enrolled during active disease. In DNA form, the CDR3 reads TGTGCCAGCAGCTTAGGGGACAGGGGTAACACTGAAGCTTTCTTT. Residues: CASSLGDRGNTEAFF.